This T cell receptor beta chain was recovered during a study of CD8 T cells in Susac syndrome. Random hexamers were used to reverse transcribe an amount of 0.5 to 1 ug RNA. The immunoSEQ assay covered 54 Vbeta and 13 Jbeta segments for CDR3. MiXCR, run by TCRdb on the immunoSEQ multiplex PCR reads, gives a single entry per CDR3 protein. The sample holds around 220,000 distinct CDR3 sequences; 80% to 95% are singletons and the top ten take about 0.15%. The study sequenced TCR beta in blood CD8+ and CD4+ T cells. TEMRA cells were FACS-enriched, unlike CD8+ and CD4+ T cells, which were negatively isolated. V lost 1 base, J lost 1 base, and 17 bases lay in between. The CDR3 extends over 18 amino acids. Germline lookup yields CDR1 SNHLY and CDR2 FYNNEI.

Specimen: CD8+ T cells from PBMCs. The clonotype originates from a human donor with multiple sclerosis. The chain joins TRBV2 to TRBJ1-5; D possibly corresponds to TRBD1 (5 bases). This CDR3 is CASSEGGSLAESNQPQHF. CDR3 coding DNA: TGTGCCAGCAGTGAAGGGGGCAGTCTGGCAGAGAGCAATCAGCCCCAGCATTTT.